This T cell receptor (beta chain) emerged from a study of shared clonotypes between healthy human individuals. This CDR3 region has 13 residues. Trimming took 6 bases from V and 8 from J; bases not matched to a gene: 9. The germline CDR1 and CDR2 sequences are SNHLY and FYNNEI. Study conclusions and caveats: A limitation of the genetic and exposure-history diversity represented arose from few donors.

Once extracted for a subset, genomic DNA was divided evenly among several immunoSEQ plates. Produced via immunoSEQ multiplex PCR; TCRdb's table is partial and in-frame only. The repertoire holds over a million clones, roughly 97% seen once, with more than 0.9% in the top ten. Comment on this clone: Antigen unknown.

Sample: naive CD4+ T cells sorted from blood. As to subset: CD45RA+ positively selected. This TCR came from a man younger than 45 in good health. The rearrangement links TRBV2 to TRBJ2-7, with 8 bases aligning to TRBD2. CDR3 amino acids: CASSAGLGIKQYF. In DNA form, the CDR3 reads TGTGCCAGCAGCGCGGGACTAGGGATTAAGCAGTACTTC.